This T cell receptor (beta chain) was captured by sequencing in a study of beta chain features in type 1 diabetes. The study reverse transcribed the entire isolated RNA, so it sequenced expressed TCRB transcripts. Method: immunoSEQ multiplex PCR; TCRdb's copy keeps in-frame clones and lacks some. The sample has 110,000 to 150,000 clones, 9% to 10% seen once; the top ten hold 0.5% to 0.65%. Trimming cost V 0 bases and J 1 base, with 9 bases left between them. The CDR3 runs 15 residues. The V gene's germline CDR1 is KGHSH and CDR2 LQKENI. Cell sorting via CD45RO/CCR7/CD25/CD127/CD95/CD27 was performed to obtain CD4+ naive, central memory, regulatory and stem cell-like memory cells.

This clonotype was obtained from a woman aged 40-49 years in good health. The V gene is TRBV18, the J gene TRBJ1-2, with D unclear. The sequencing sample was made of central memory CD4+ T cells from blood. In DNA form, the CDR3 reads TGTGCCAGCTCACCACCATCAGTTGATAACTATGGCTACACCTTC. It encodes CASSPPSVDNYGYTF.